These T cell receptor beta chains were read from a single sample in a study of blood T cell repertoires in COVID-19. The table came from immunoSEQ multiplex PCR; TCRdb's copy has only in-frame clones and leaves some out. This sample has around 100,000 clones, with around nine tenths found just once. The sequencing sample was made of peripheral blood. Source of these receptors: a man between 50 and 59 years old in a cohort sampled during active COVID-19. Both conserved end residues are part of each CDR3. A D gene is named only where the DNA matches it firmly. Rows may omit the clone size; those that give it use once, few, many or a size class.

J	V	D	size	CDR3	DNA
TRBJ2-5	TRBV6-5	TRBD1	once	CASRRGLQETQYF	TGTGCCAGCAGGAGGGGGCTCCAAGAGACCCAGTACTTC
TRBJ1-5	TRBV19	-	-	CASSRGGNQPQHF	TGTGCCAGCAGCAGGGGAGGCAATCAGCCCCAGCATTTT
TRBJ1-6	TRBV6-6	-	-	CASSSGISDSPLHF	TGTGCCAGCAGTTCAGGCATTAGCGATTCACCCCTCCACTTT
TRBJ1-2	TRBV24-1	TRBD1	-	CATSDPSGGDGYTF	TGTGCCACCAGTGACCCTTCAGGGGGCGATGGCTACACCTTC
TRBJ2-1	TRBV7-2	TRBD1	few	CASSLNPGGYNEQFF	TGTGCCAGCAGCTTAAACCCAGGGGGCTACAATGAGCAGTTCTTC
TRBJ1-2	TRBV3-1/TRBV3-2	-	-	CASSLHGGYTF	TGTGCCAGCAGTCTTCACGGGGGCTACACCTTC
TRBJ2-2	TRBV12-5	-	-	CASGSSIGQGLNTGELFF	TGTGCTAGTGGTTCCTCTATTGGGCAGGGGTTAAACACCGGGGAGCTGTTTTTT
TRBJ1-4	TRBV28	-	-	CASSFSGFEKLFF	TGTGCCAGCAGTTTCTCAGGTTTTGAAAAACTGTTTTTT
TRBJ1-1	TRBV9	TRBD1	-	CASSGQGDTTEAFF	TGTGCCAGCAGCGGACAGGGGGATACCACTGAAGCTTTCTTT
TRBJ1-1	TRBV11-2	-	-	CASSLQGNTEAFF	TGTGCCAGCAGCTTACAGGGTAACACTGAAGCTTTCTTT
TRBJ2-1	TRBV21-1	-	-	CASSKVGGFF	TGTGCCAGCAGCAAAGTTGGAGGGTTCTTC
TRBJ2-4	TRBV5-1	-	-	CASSLTQGGENIQYF	TGCGCCAGCAGCCTGACTCAGGGGGGAGAAAACATTCAGTACTTC
TRBJ2-3	TRBV24-1	-	-	CATSTGDTQYF	TGTGCCACCAGTACAGGAGATACGCAGTATTTT
TRBJ2-5	TRBV6-6	-	-	CASKASGTQYF	TGTGCCAGCAAAGCCTCGGGGACCCAGTACTTC
TRBJ1-2	TRBV6-6	-	-	CASSSPDRRNYGYTF	TGTGCCAGCAGTTCCCCTGACAGGCGTAACTATGGCTACACCTTC
TRBJ2-7	TRBV15	TRBD2	-	CATSRVSGGAYEQYF	TGTGCCACCAGCAGAGTTAGCGGGGGGGCATACGAGCAGTACTTC
TRBJ1-1	TRBV12-1	-	medium-sized	CARDRNTEAFF	TGTGCCAGAGACAGGAACACTGAAGCTTTCTTT